This is a list of T cell receptor beta chains from one sample in a study of T-cell memory formation after mild COVID-19. TCRdb reprocessed the 5' RACE reads via MiXCR and lists one record per CDR3 protein. The sample shows about 430,000 distinct CDR3 sequences, more than 15% of them seen only once. The sequenced sample was PBMCs or a T cell subset sorted from them (not recorded which). All receptors come from a man between 18 and 29 years old who had mild COVID-19 (a few samples of this study predate the infection). Cell type and time point are not known. Each CDR3 is given with its conserved first and last residue. Each record gives: V gene, J gene, D gene, clone size, CDR3 length, CDR3 DNA, CDR3 protein. D genes are given only for firm matches. Not all rows give a size; the values are once, few, many and, for expanded clones, a class.

TRBV29-1	TRBJ2-7	-	few	11	TGCAGCGTTGAAGGGGAGTCAGGGACTGACTTC	CSVEGESGTDF
TRBV5-4	TRBJ2-5	-	-	15	TGTGCCAGCAGTGACCGAGCGGGCCGTTGGGAGACCCAGTACTTC	CASSDRAGRWETQYF
TRBV4-1	TRBJ1-1	-	few	16	TGCGCCAGCAGCCAAGTTAAAGCCAGGATGAACACTGAAGCTTTCTTT	CASSQVKARMNTEAFF
TRBV6-5	TRBJ2-1	-	few	15	TGTGCCAGCAGTTACGGAAGTCAGCCCTACAATGAGCAGTTCTTC	CASSYGSQPYNEQFF
TRBV5-1	TRBJ1-2	-	few	13	TGCGCCAGCAGCACGGGTGAGAACTATGGCTACACCTTC	CASSTGENYGYTF
TRBV6-1	TRBJ2-5	TRBD2	-	13	TGTGCCAGCAGTGAGGCAGGCAGGGGACTAGAGTACTTC	CASSEAGRGLEYF
TRBV11-2	TRBJ2-1	TRBD2	few	14	TGTGCCAGCAGCTTAGCTAGCGGGATAAATGAGCAGTTCTTC	CASSLASGINEQFF
TRBV12-5	TRBJ2-7	-	-	12	TGTGCTAGTGGGGCAGACAGCTACGAGCAGTACTTC	CASGADSYEQYF
TRBV7-2	TRBJ1-5	-	few	15	TGTGCCAGCAGCCAAAGTAATGGGGGCAATCAGCCCCAGCATTTT	CASSQSNGGNQPQHF
TRBV20-1	TRBJ1-2	TRBD1	few	13	TGCAGTGCTAGCATTCAGGGGGGCTATGGCTACACCTTC	CSASIQGGYGYTF
TRBV5-6	TRBJ2-2	-	few	16	TGTGCCAGCAGCTTGTATTCGTGGGGTGGAACCGGGGAGCTGTTTTTT	CASSLYSWGGTGELFF
TRBV12-3/TRBV12-4	TRBJ1-6	-	-	16	TGTGCCAGCAGCCACCCTCTCGGCGGTACGAATTCACCCCTCCACTTT	CASSHPLGGTNSPLHF
TRBV2	TRBJ1-1	-	few	12	TGTGCCGGAGGTGTGGGGGGAGACGTAGCTTTCTTT	CAGGVGGDVAFF
TRBV11-2	TRBJ2-2	-	-	12	TGTGCCAGCAGCTATCTAGGCGGGGAGCTGTTTTTT	CASSYLGGELFF
TRBV20-1	TRBJ2-3	-	-	13	TGCAGTGCTAGCGAGGACCACACAGATACGCAGTATTTT	CSASEDHTDTQYF
TRBV7-9	TRBJ2-2	-	few	14	TGTGCCAGCAGCTTAGTGGCTGGCGCCGGGGAGCTGTTTTTT	CASSLVAGAGELFF
TRBV21-1	TRBJ1-1	-	-	15	TGTGCCAGCAGCTGCCCTGCTATCGGGACGACTGAAGCTTTCTTT	CASSCPAIGTTEAFF
TRBV14	TRBJ2-5	-	-	16	TGTGCCAGCAGCCAAGATTCGACAGACTACGAAGAGACCCAGTACTTC	CASSQDSTDYEETQYF
TRBV6-5	TRBJ1-5	TRBD1	few	14	TGTGCCAGCAGTTCCAGGGGGCCGGGTCAGCCCCAGCATTTT	CASSSRGPGQPQHF
TRBV29-1	TRBJ2-7	-	-	13	TGCAGCGTTGATAGGGTGGATCCCTACGAGCAGTACTTC	CSVDRVDPYEQYF
TRBV12-3/TRBV12-4	TRBJ2-7	TRBD1	few	14	TGTGCCAGCAGCCTAATAGGGACAGGGGACGAGCAGTACTTC	CASSLIGTGDEQYF
TRBV7-9	TRBJ2-5	-	few	12	TGTGCTAGCGAGGGACTTCAAGAGACCCAGTACTTC	CASEGLQETQYF
TRBV4-1	TRBJ2-2	-	many	16	TGCGCCAGCAGCGGAATAGCGGCAGGGAACACCGGGGAGCTGTTTTTT	CASSGIAAGNTGELFF
TRBV7-8	TRBJ2-2	-	-	14	TGTGCCAGCAGCCCCTCTGGGCAGGGCGGGGAGCTGTTTTTT	CASSPSGQGGELFF
TRBV12-3/TRBV12-4	TRBJ1-6	-	many	13	TGTGCCAGCAGCTTCGATTTGATTGGCACCCTCCACTTT	CASSFDLIGTLHF
TRBV7-9	TRBJ2-3	-	many	13	TGTGCCAGCAGCACTCAGGGCACAGATACGCAGTATTTT	CASSTQGTDTQYF
TRBV4-3	TRBJ2-5	TRBD1	-	15	TGCGCCAGCAGCCCCAGGGGACAGCCCCAAGAGACCCAGTACTTC	CASSPRGQPQETQYF
TRBV7-9	TRBJ2-3	-	-	15	TGTGCCAGCAGCTTACGGCCTAGATTGGAAGATACGCAGTATTTT	CASSLRPRLEDTQYF
TRBV7-9	TRBJ2-7	-	few	12	TGTGCCAGCAGCTCCAACTCCTACGAGCAGTACTTC	CASSSNSYEQYF
TRBV6-2/TRBV6-3	TRBJ2-7	-	-	13	TGTGCCAGCAGTTTGGAACCACACTACGAGCAGTACTTC	CASSLEPHYEQYF
TRBV7-9	TRBJ1-1	-	few	13	TGTGCCAGCAGCGTCGAGGGGATCACTGAAGCTTTCTTT	CASSVEGITEAFF
TRBV20-1	TRBJ2-5	-	-	12	TGCAGTGCTAAATGGGACCAAGAGACCCAGTACTTC	CSAKWDQETQYF
TRBV12-3/TRBV12-4	TRBJ2-3	TRBD2	many	15	TGTGCCAGCAGGCCTAGCGGGGGCGGTCCAGATACGCAGTATTTT	CASRPSGGGPDTQYF
TRBV7-2	TRBJ2-3	-	few	18	TGTGCCAGCAGCAGCCTGCGGGACAGACCTCTGGGCACAGATACGCAGTATTTT	CASSSLRDRPLGTDTQYF
TRBV12-3/TRBV12-4	TRBJ2-7	TRBD2	few	14	TGTGCCAGCAGTGAAGAGCGGGGAGCCTACGAGCAGTACTTC	CASSEERGAYEQYF
TRBV19	TRBJ2-3	-	-	13	TGTGCCAGTAGTCCTTCGAGGGCAGATACGCAGTATTTT	CASSPSRADTQYF
TRBV20-1	TRBJ2-2	-	few	11	TGCAGTGCTTTCAACACCGGGGAGCTGTTTTTT	CSAFNTGELFF
TRBV7-9	TRBJ1-2	TRBD1	few	14	TGTGCCAGCAGCCCTCTAGGACAGGCGTATGGCTACACCTTC	CASSPLGQAYGYTF
TRBV5-1	TRBJ1-5	-	many	14	TGCGCCAGCAGCCCTGAGGGGGGCGGCCAGCCCCAGCATTTT	CASSPEGGGQPQHF
TRBV29-1	TRBJ2-1	-	few	14	TGCAGCGTTGGTTCCCGGGCCTCCTACAATGAGCAGTTCTTC	CSVGSRASYNEQFF
TRBV4-3	TRBJ1-1	-	-	15	TGCGCCAGCAGCCAAGAGTTAGGGGGGAACACTGAAGCTTTCTTT	CASSQELGGNTEAFF